A single sample is the source of the 17 T cell receptor beta chains below, sequenced in a study of blood T cell repertoires in COVID-19. TCRdb's table, derived via immunoSEQ multiplex PCR, lists solely in-frame clones and lacks some. The sample shows roughly 250,000 clones, 75% to 95% of them seen only once. Sequencing was done on a sample of peripheral blood. Source of these receptors: a person under 35 with COVID-19, enrolled during active disease.

The chain employs TRBV9 and TRBJ1-6; D perhaps matches TRBD1 (6 bases). Germline CDR1 is SGDLS and CDR2 is YYNGEE. The CDR3 loop spans 15 amino acids. With 3 bases removed from V and 7 bases from J, the gap between germline ends came to 14 bases. CDR3 sequence: CASSAGDTWNSPLHF. The CDR3, as DNA: TGTGCCAGCAGCGCCGGGGACACTTGGAATTCACCCCTCCACTTT.

V and J are TRBV28 and TRBJ2-7, with 10 bases that match TRBD1. V lost 6 bases and J lost 0; bases outside the gene matches: 8. CDR3 length: 16 residues. Germline values: CDR1 MDHEN, CDR2 SYDVKM. The CDR3 coding sequence is TGTGCCAGCAGACGACAGGGGGCTAAGAGCTCCTACGAGCAGTACTTC. Translation: CASRRQGAKSSYEQYF. The entire variable domain, with the rest obtained from reference TRBV28 and TRBJ2-7, is as follows: DVKVTQSSRYLVKRTGEKVFLECVQDMDHENMFWYRQDPGLGLRLIYFSYDVKMKEKGDIPEGYSVSREKKERFSLILESASTNQTSMYLCASRRQGAKSSYEQYFGPGTRLTVT.

The rearrangement joins TRBV28 to TRBJ2-2; D call uncertain. Germline values: CDR1 MDHEN, CDR2 SYDVKM. The CDR3 is made up of 17 amino acids. The V end lost 1 base, the J end lost 1 base, and 13 bases lay between the germline ends. CDR3 protein: CASSLSATARNTGELFF. CDR3 sequence (DNA): TGTGCCAGCAGTTTATCTGCTACCGCGAGGAACACCGGGGAGCTGTTTTTT.

The gene calls are TRBV7-9 and TRBJ1-1; D gene uncertain. CDR3 size: 12 residues. Germline lookup yields CDR1 SEHNR and CDR2 FQNEAQ (reference sequence). With 3 bases removed from V and 1 base from J, the gap between germline ends came to 3 bases. CDR3 protein: CASSFKNTEAFF. The CDR3, as DNA: TGTGCCAGCAGCTTTAAGAACACTGAAGCTTTCTTT.

This clone was found once. This chain uses TRBV10-3 with TRBJ2-3; 14 nucleotides match TRBD2. The V and J ends lost 4 bases and 6 bases, in that order; junction bases with no gene match: 9. Germline V gene sequence: CDR1 ENHRY, CDR2 SYGVKD. The CDR3 runs to 17 residues. CDR3 protein: CAISGGTSGSVGDTQYF. The CDR3 nucleotides read TGTGCCATCAGTGGGGGGACTAGCGGGAGTGTAGGGGATACGCAGTATTTT.

The chain has TRBV5-8 and TRBJ2-1; D is possibly TRBD2 (5 bases). The CDR3 runs to 18 residues. Trimming cost V 0 bases and J 6 bases, with 22 bases left between them. Germline CDR1 and CDR2: SGHTS and YDEGEE. The CDR3 nucleotides are TGTGCCAGCAGCTTGGTAGCGCACCGGAGCCCGTGGGTCAATGAGCAGTTCTTC. Its protein is CASSLVAHRSPWVNEQFF.

The chain has TRBV28 and TRBJ2-3; 9 nucleotides agree with TRBD1. The V segment lost 4 bases and the J segment 5 bases; nucleotides outside the gene matches: 7. This CDR3 has 15 amino acids. Germline V CDR1 and CDR2: MDHEN, SYDVKM. In DNA, the CDR3 is TGTGCCAGCAGTTCAACAGGGGGCAATGGAGATACGCAGTATTTT. This sequence encodes CASSSTGGNGDTQYF.

V usage is TRBV4-1 and J usage is TRBJ1-5; D is unresolved. This CDR3 contains 13 residues. Germline V gene sequence: CDR1 MGHRA, CDR2 YSYEKL. V gave up 2 bases and J gave up 5 bases, with 7 bases separating them. The CDR3, as DNA: TGCGCCAGCAGCCAATCCCTTGATCAGCCCCAGCATTTT. This sequence encodes CASSQSLDQPQHF.

This CDR3 is CASNLGASVSYEQYF. As DNA, the CDR3 is TGTGCCAGCAACCTAGGGGCTAGCGTCTCCTACGAGCAGTACTTC. The chain employs TRBV5-5 and TRBJ2-7, with TRBD2 as a possible D gene (6 bases). CDR3 length: 15 residues. Germline lookup yields CDR1 SGHKS and CDR2 YYEKEE (reference sequence). The V and J ends lost 6 bases and 0 bases respectively, with 16 bases between them.

Here the CDR3 DNA reads TGTGCCAGCAGTTCTCACGGGACAGGGTCGTACGAGCAGTACTTC. Amino acids: CASSSHGTGSYEQYF. The chain is built from TRBV28 and TRBJ2-7; 9 nucleotides line up with TRBD1. CDR1 and CDR2 from the germline V gene are MDHEN and SYDVKM. The V gene end was trimmed by 4 bases and the J gene end by 4 bases; junction bases not matched to a gene: 8. The CDR3 runs 15 residues.

This clone was observed a few times. The V gene is TRBV6-5, the J gene TRBJ2-3; TRBD1 aligns across 7 bases. With V trimmed by 5 bases and J by 4 bases, 3 bases remained unmatched. This CDR3 spans 13 amino acids. The germline CDR1 and CDR2 sequences are MNHEY and SVGAGI. CDR3 in DNA: TGTGCCAGCAGTACAGGGGAAGCAGATACGCAGTATTTT. It translates to CASSTGEADTQYF.

The V gene is TRBV6-2 or TRBV6-3, the J gene TRBJ2-5, with a weak D call TRBD1 (5 bases). Germline CDR1 is MNHEY and CDR2 is SVGEGT. The V end was cut by 6 bases, the J end by 0 bases, with 14 bases between. The CDR3 loop spans 15 amino acids. For the CDR3, the DNA is TGTGCCAGCAGCGACTTACAGGAGTACCAAGAGACCCAGTACTTC. Its protein product is CASSDLQEYQETQYF.

The chain employs TRBV5-1 and TRBJ2-5; tentative D call: TRBD2 (5 bases). Germline loops: CDR1 SGHRS, CDR2 YFSETQ. The CDR3 sequence is 15 residues long. Trimming left V 0 bases short and J 2 bases short, with 11 bases between. CDR3 amino acids: CASSLVGWEQETQYF. The CDR3 DNA is TGCGCCAGCAGCTTGGTTGGGTGGGAGCAAGAGACCCAGTACTTC.

The gene calls are TRBV7-9 and TRBJ2-3, with unresolved D. The CDR3 has 16 residues. Germline loops: CDR1 SEHNR, CDR2 FQNEAQ (reference sequence). Trimming removed 4 bases from V and 2 bases from J, with 16 bases in between. Here the CDR3 reads CASSSSLGGHTDTQYF. The CDR3, as DNA: TGTGCCAGCAGCTCCAGCCTCGGTGGGCACACAGATACGCAGTATTTT. Full variable domain (outside the CDR3, taken from reference TRBV7-9 and TRBJ2-3): DTGVSQNPRHKITKRGQNVTFRCDPISEHNRLYWYRQTLGQGPEFLTYFQNEAQLEKSRLLSDRFSAERPKGSFSTLEIQRTEQGDSAMYLCASSSSLGGHTDTQYFGPGTRLTVL.

The CDR3 loop reads CATSREGRFYEQYF. Here the CDR3 DNA reads TGTGCCACCAGCAGAGAGGGGAGATTTTACGAGCAGTACTTC. V is TRBV15 and J is TRBJ2-7; possibly TRBD2 for D (5 bases). V lost 0 bases, J lost 4 bases, and 10 bases lay in between. CDR3 length equals 14 residues. Per the germline V gene, CDR1 is LNHNV and CDR2 is YYDKDF (reference sequence). Supplemented by reference TRBV15 and TRBJ2-7, the full variable domain reads DAMVIQNPRYQVTQFGKPVTLSCSQTLNHNVMYWYQQKSSQAPKLLFHYYDKDFNNEADTPDNFQSRRPNTSFCFLDIRSPGLGDTAMYLCATSREGRFYEQYFGPGTRLTVT.

The chain combines TRBV2 with TRBJ2-7, with TRBD2 identical over 7 bases. V gave up 5 bases and J gave up 3 bases; unmatched junction bases: 10. Germline values: CDR1 SNHLY, CDR2 FYNNEI. CDR3 size: 15 residues. The CDR3, as DNA: TGTGCCAGCAGTCCGGGGGGAAAGAGGATCTACGAGCAGTACTTC. Protein: CASSPGGKRIYEQYF.

This chain connects TRBV11-3 to TRBJ2-1; a weak D match, TRBD1 (5 bases). V was pared by 0 bases and J by 8 bases, with 8 bases between. The CDR3 sequence is 13 residues long. Germline V gives CDR1 SGHNT, CDR2 YENEEA. CDR3 DNA sequence: TGTGCCAGCAGCTTAGATCAGGGTGATGAGCAGTTCTTC. Translating it yields CASSLDQGDEQFF.